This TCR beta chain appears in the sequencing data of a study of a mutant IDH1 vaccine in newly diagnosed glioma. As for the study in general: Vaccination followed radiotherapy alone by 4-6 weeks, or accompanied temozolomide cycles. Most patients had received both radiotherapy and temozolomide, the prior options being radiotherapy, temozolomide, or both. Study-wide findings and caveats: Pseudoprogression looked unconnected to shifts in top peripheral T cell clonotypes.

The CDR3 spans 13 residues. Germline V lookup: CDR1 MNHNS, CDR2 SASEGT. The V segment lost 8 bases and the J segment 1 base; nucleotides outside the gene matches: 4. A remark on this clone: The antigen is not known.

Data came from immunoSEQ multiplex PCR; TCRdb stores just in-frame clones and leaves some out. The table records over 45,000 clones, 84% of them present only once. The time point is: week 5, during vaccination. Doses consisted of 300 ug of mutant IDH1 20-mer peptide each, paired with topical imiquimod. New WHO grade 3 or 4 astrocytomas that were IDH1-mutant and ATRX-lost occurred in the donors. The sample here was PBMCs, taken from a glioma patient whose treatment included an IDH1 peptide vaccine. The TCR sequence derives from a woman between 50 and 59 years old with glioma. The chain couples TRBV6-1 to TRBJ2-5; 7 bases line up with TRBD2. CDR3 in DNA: TGTGCCAGCGTTGAGCGGGGCCAAGAGACCCAGTACTTC. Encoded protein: CASVERGQETQYF.